The 14 T cell receptor beta chains presented below share a single source sample, sequenced in a study of blood T cells in healthy people across ages. Primers used in a second PCR of roughly 6 to 11 cycles were a sample-barcoded 5' primer and a J-beta primer mix. TCRdb ran MiXCR on the 5' RACE reads and lists one entry per CDR3 protein. The table has some 1.5 million distinct CDR3 sequences, approximately 42% seen once. Input material: blood. The receptor source for this set is a woman aged 18-29 years in good health.

The chain combines TRBV5-1 with TRBJ2-3; 7 bases agree with TRBD1. This CDR3 has 14 residues. V was clipped by 6 bases and J by 0 bases; unmatched bases: 4. Looked up from germline, CDR1 is SGHRS and CDR2 is YFSETQ. The CDR3, as DNA: TGCGCCAGCACAACGACAGGGAGCACAGATACGCAGTATTTT. Protein product: CASTTTGSTDTQYF.

CDR3 loop: CASSFGHTNYGYTF. Here the CDR3 DNA reads TGTGCCAGCAGTTTCGGGCATACTAACTATGGCTACACCTTC. The chain couples TRBV12-3 or TRBV12-4 to TRBJ1-2; no firm D call. Trimming left V 3 bases short and J 0 bases short, with 8 bases between. The CDR3 totals 14 residues.

V gene TRBV6-5 combines with J gene TRBJ1-6; D unclear. CDR1 is MNHEY, CDR2 SVGAGI, per germline. The V gene lost 7 bases and the J gene lost 5 bases, with 15 bases spanning the gap. CDR3 length: 15 amino acids. The CDR3 loop is CASTKKGHHNSPLHF. The CDR3 bases are TGTGCCAGCACCAAAAAGGGCCACCATAATTCACCCCTCCACTTT.

This clonotype was detected a few times. The chain links TRBV9 to TRBJ2-7, with D possibly TRBD2 on 7 matching bases. Germline V gene sequence: CDR1 SGDLS, CDR2 YYNGEE. Between the trimmed V and J ends, which lost 3 bases and 7 bases, there was a span of 23 bases. The CDR3 covers 16 residues. The CDR3 here is CASSAWEGGAYNEQYF. The CDR3 nucleotides are TGTGCCAGCAGCGCATGGGAGGGGGGGGCCTACAATGAGCAGTACTTC. Supplemented by reference TRBV9 and TRBJ2-7, the full variable domain reads DSGVTQTPKHLITATGQRVTLRCSPRSGDLSVYWYQQSLDQGLQFLIQYYNGEERAKGNILERFSAQQFPDLHSELNLSSLELGDSALYFCASSAWEGGAYNEQYFGPGTRLTVT.

The J gene is TRBJ2-1, the V gene TRBV6-4; TRBD2 matches at 12 bases. Trimming at V came to 2 bases and at J to 4 bases, leaving 3 bases not matched to a gene. Germline values: CDR1 MRHNA, CDR2 SNTAGT. This CDR3 has 16 residues. CDR3: CASSDAGTSGYNEQFF. For the CDR3, the DNA is TGTGCCAGCAGTGACGCCGGGACTAGCGGGTACAATGAGCAGTTCTTC.

This clonotype has just a few counts. The rearrangement joins TRBV3-1 to TRBJ2-1, with TRBD2 matching 9 bases. The germline V gene encodes CDR1 LGHDT and CDR2 YNNKEL (reference sequence). Trimming cost V 4 bases and J 5 bases; bases outside gene matches: 6. CDR3 length: 15 amino acids. The CDR3 loop reads CASSPPGLADNEQFF. The CDR3 DNA sequence: TGTGCCAGCAGCCCGCCGGGACTAGCAGACAATGAGCAGTTCTTC.

The chain combines TRBV12-3 or TRBV12-4 with TRBJ1-2; TRBD1 agrees at 9 bases. The J segment lost 7 bases and the V segment lost 5 bases, leaving 8 bases of the junction unmatched. This CDR3 region has 14 residues. CDR3 region: CASSVWDREAGYTF. Here the CDR3 DNA reads TGTGCCAGCAGTGTTTGGGACAGGGAGGCTGGCTACACCTTC.

The V gene is TRBV27, the J gene TRBJ2-7; 9 nucleotides align to TRBD2. The V gene's germline CDR1 is MNHEY and CDR2 SMNVEV (reference sequence). This CDR3 contains 15 residues. With 6 bases clipped from V and 2 bases from J, the junction kept 8 bases outside the gene matches. DNA for the CDR3: TGTGCCAGCAGAACAACTAGCGGGCCCCCCTACGAGCAGTACTTC. It codes for CASRTTSGPPYEQYF.

The chain has TRBV7-3 and TRBJ2-2, with D hard to call. The CDR3 runs to 15 residues. The V end was cut by 1 base, the J end by 2 bases, with 8 bases between. Germline CDR1 is SGHTA and CDR2 is FQGTGA. Here the CDR3 reads CASSLKASNTGELFF. The CDR3 coding sequence is TGTGCCAGCAGCTTAAAGGCTTCTAACACCGGGGAGCTGTTTTTT.

There are a few counts of this clonotype. The chain uses TRBV15 and TRBJ1-4; 7 nucleotides line up with TRBD1. Looked up from germline, CDR1 is LNHNV and CDR2 is YYDKDF (reference sequence). Trimming at V came to 4 bases and at J to 5 bases, leaving 7 bases not matched to a gene. This CDR3 is built from 15 residues. The chain's CDR3 is CATSKKSRGNEKLFF. In DNA form, the CDR3 reads TGTGCCACCAGCAAGAAGAGCAGGGGGAATGAAAAACTGTTTTTT.

This chain uses TRBV6-2 or TRBV6-3 with TRBJ2-5, with a tentative D call TRBD1 (7 bases). Germline CDR1 MNHEY, CDR2 SVGEGT. V dropped 6 bases and J dropped 11 bases, with 22 bases sitting between them. The CDR3 has 14 amino acids. CDR3 residues: CASRQPQGRNEQYF. DNA for the CDR3: TGTGCCAGCAGACAGCCACAGGGGAGGAATGAGCAGTACTTC.

CDR3 residues: CAIRSNTGELFF. The CDR3 DNA reads as TGTGCCATCAGATCCAACACCGGGGAGCTGTTTTTT. The chain recombines TRBV10-3 with TRBJ2-2, with unresolved D. The V and J ends lost 6 bases and 2 bases respectively, with 4 bases between them. The germline V gene has CDR1 ENHRY and CDR2 SYGVKD. The CDR3 length is 12 residues.

This clonotype has only one observation. The rearrangement uses TRBV20-1 and TRBJ1-3; D is undetermined. CDR3 length: 12 amino acids. Germline CDR1 reads DFQATT; CDR2 reads SNEGSKA (reference sequence). The V and J ends lost 7 bases and 4 bases respectively, with 11 bases between them. CDR3 nucleotides: TGCAGTGTGGTAGGGAAAGGAAACACCATATATTTT. Translated: CSVVGKGNTIYF.

As to this clonotype: One junction end disagrees with the germline gene, perhaps due to a read error. The chain carries TRBV6-2 or TRBV6-3 and TRBJ2-3; D uncertain. CDR1 and CDR2 from the germline V gene are MNHEY and SVGEGT. The CDR3 totals 12 residues. CDR3: CASSSATDTRYF. In DNA form, the CDR3 reads TGTGCCAGCAGCTCCGCCACAGATACGCGGTATTTT.